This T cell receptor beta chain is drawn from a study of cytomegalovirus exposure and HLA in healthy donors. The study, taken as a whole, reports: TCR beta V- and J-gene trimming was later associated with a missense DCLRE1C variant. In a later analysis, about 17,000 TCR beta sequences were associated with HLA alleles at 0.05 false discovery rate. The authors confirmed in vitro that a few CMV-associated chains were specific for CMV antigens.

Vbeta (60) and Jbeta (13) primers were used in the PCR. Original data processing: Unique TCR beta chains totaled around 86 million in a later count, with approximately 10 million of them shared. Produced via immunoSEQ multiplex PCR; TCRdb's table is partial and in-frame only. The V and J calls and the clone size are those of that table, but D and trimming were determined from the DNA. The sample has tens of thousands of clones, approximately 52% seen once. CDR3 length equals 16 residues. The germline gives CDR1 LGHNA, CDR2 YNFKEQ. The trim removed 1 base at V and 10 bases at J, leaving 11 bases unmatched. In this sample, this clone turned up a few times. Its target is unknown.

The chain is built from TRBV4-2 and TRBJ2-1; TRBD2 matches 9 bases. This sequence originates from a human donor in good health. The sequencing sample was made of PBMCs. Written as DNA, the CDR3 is TGTGCCAGCAGCCAAGTTGAGGAGCGGGGGGTATGGGAGCAGTTCTTC. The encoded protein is CASSQVEERGVWEQFF.